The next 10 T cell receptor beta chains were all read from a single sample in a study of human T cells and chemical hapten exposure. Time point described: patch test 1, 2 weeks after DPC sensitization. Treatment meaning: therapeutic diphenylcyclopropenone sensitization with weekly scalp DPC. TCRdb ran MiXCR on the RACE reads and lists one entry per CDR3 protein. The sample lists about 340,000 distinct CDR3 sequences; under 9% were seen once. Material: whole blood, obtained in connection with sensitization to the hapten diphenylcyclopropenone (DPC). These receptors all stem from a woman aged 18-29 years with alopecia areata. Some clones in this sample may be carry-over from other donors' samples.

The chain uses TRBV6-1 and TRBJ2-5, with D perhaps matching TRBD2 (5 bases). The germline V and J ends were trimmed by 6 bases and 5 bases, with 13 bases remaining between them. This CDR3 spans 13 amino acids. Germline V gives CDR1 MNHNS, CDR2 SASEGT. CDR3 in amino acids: CASSTLVGETQYF. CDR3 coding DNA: TGTGCCAGCAGCACACTAGTTGGGGAGACCCAGTACTTC.

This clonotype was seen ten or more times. CDR3 in DNA: TGTGCCAGCAGCTTCCAGCGGGGGGTCCAAGAGACCCAGTACTTC. Its translation: CASSFQRGVQETQYF. V usage is TRBV7-2 and J usage is TRBJ2-5, with 9 bases lining up with TRBD2. Germline V CDR1 and CDR2: SGHTA, FQGNSA. The CDR3 extends over 15 amino acids. J was trimmed by 1 base and V by 3 bases; bases with no gene match: 3.

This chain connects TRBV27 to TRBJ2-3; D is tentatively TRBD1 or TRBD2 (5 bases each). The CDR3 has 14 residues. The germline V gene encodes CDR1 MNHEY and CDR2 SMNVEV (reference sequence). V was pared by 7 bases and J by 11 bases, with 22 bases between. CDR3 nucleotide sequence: TGTGCCAGCAACTCCGGGACCCCTCGGACGGGGCAGTATTTT. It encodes CASNSGTPRTGQYF.

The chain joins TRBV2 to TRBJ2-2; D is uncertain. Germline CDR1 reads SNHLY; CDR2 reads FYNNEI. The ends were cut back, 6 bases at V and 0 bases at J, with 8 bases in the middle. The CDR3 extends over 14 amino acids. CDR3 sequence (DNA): TGTGCCAGCAGGGTCGACACGAACACCGGGGAGCTGTTTTTT. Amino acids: CASRVDTNTGELFF.

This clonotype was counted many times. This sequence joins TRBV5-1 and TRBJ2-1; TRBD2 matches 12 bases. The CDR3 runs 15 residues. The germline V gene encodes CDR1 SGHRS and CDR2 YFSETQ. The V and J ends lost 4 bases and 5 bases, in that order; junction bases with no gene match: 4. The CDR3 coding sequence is TGCGCCAGCAGCCCGACTAGCGGGGGCCACAATGAGCAGTTCTTC. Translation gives CASSPTSGGHNEQFF.

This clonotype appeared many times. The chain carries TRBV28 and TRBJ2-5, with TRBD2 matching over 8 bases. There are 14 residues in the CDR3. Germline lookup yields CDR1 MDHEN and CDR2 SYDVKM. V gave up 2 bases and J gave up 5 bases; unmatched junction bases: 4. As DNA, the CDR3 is TGTGCCAGCAGTTTAGATAGCGGGGTGGAGACCCAGTACTTC. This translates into CASSLDSGVETQYF.

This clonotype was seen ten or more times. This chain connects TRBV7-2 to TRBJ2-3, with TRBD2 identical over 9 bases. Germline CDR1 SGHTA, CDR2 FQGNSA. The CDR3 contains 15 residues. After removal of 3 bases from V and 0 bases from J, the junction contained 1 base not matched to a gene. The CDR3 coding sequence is TGTGCCAGCAGCTTGGGACTAGCTAGCACAGATACGCAGTATTTT. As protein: CASSLGLASTDTQYF.

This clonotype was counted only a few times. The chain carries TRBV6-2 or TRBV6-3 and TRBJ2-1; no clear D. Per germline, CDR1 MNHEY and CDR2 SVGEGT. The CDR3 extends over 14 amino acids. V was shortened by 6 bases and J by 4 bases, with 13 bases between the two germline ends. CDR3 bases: TGTGCCAGCAGAGAGTCTGCGGTTTACAATGAGCAGTTCTTC. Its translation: CASRESAVYNEQFF.

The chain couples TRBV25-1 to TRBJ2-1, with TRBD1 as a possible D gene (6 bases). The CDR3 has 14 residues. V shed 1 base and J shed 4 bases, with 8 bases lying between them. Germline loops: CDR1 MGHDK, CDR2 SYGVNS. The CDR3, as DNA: TGTGCCAGCAGTGAATGGGGGCAGTACAATGAGCAGTTCTTC. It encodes CASSEWGQYNEQFF.

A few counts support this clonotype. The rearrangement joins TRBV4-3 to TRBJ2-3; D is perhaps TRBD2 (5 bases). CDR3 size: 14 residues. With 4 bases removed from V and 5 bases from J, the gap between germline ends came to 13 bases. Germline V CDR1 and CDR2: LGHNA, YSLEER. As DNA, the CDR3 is TGCGCCAGCAGCCGGCTCAGGAGGCAAGATACGCAGTATTTT. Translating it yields CASSRLRRQDTQYF.